A selection of T cell receptor beta chains follows, all from one sample in a study of T cell responses to AZD1222 COVID-19 vaccine. TCRdb keeps only in-frame clones here, not all; method: immunoSEQ multiplex PCR. This table holds 150,000 to 200,000 clones, roughly 92% found once. Sequencing was performed on peripheral blood, taken 28 days after the second AZD1222 dose. These receptors all come from an adult who received the AZD1222 COVID-19 vaccine. The CDR3 runs from the conserved cysteine through the conserved F or W. A D gene is named only where the DNA matches it firmly. Not every row has a clone size; where given, it reads once, few, many or a size class.

once,TRBJ2-1,TRBV6-5,TRBD1,TGTGCCAGCAGTTACACCTACAGGGGTGTCATAGATGAGCAGTTCTTC,CASSYTYRGVIDEQFF
-,TRBJ2-2,TRBV2,-,TGTGCCAGCAGTCCCCTCGCTACCCAACAACTAGGGGAGCTGTTTTTT,CASSPLATQQLGELFF
-,TRBJ2-7,TRBV3-1/TRBV3-2,TRBD1,TGTGCCAGCAGCCAAGAGGGAGCTAGGGACAGAGCCTACGAGCAGTACTTC,CASSQEGARDRAYEQYF
-,TRBJ1-5,TRBV7-8,TRBD1,TGTGCCAGCAGCCCAGCCTTTTGGGACAGGGGCAATCAGCCCCAGCATTTT,CASSPAFWDRGNQPQHF
few,TRBJ1-1,TRBV5-5,-,TGTGCCAGCAGCTCGACAGTTCTACACCCTGAAGCTTTCTTT,CASSSTVLHPEAFF
-,TRBJ1-5,TRBV28,TRBD1,TGTGCCAGCAGTACGACAGGGCCCCAGCCCCAGCATTTT,CASSTTGPQPQHF
-,TRBJ1-1,TRBV30,TRBD1,TGTGCCTGCAACAGGGGTTCTACTGAAGCTTTCTTT,CACNRGSTEAFF
-,TRBJ2-3,TRBV28,TRBD2,TGTGCCAGCAGTGTTAGCGGGAGGGCCGCGGTATATACGCAGTATTTT,CASSVSGRAAVYTQYF
-,TRBJ2-7,TRBV5-1,TRBD1,TGCGCCAGCAGCTTGGGGACAGGGGCATTGTACGAGCAGTACTTC,CASSLGTGALYEQYF
-,TRBJ2-7,TRBV4-1,TRBD2,TGCGCCAGCAGCTACGGACTAGCGGGGGGATACGAGCAGTACTTC,CASSYGLAGGYEQYF
-,TRBJ1-1,TRBV4-3,-,TGCGCCAGCAGCCAAGACGTAGGGGAGGGCTTCAGGGAAAACACTGAAGCTTTCTTT,CASSQDVGEGFRENTEAFF
-,TRBJ2-7,TRBV6-1,TRBD1,TGTGCCAGCAGTGATAGACAGGGGACGTACGAGCAGTACTTC,CASSDRQGTYEQYF
-,TRBJ1-5,TRBV19,-,TGTGCCAGTAATTCTGGCAATCAGCCCCAGCATTTT,CASNSGNQPQHF
-,TRBJ2-1,TRBV7-9,TRBD2,TGCACGGGACTAGCCTACAATGAGCAGTTCTTC,CTGLAYNEQFF
once,TRBJ2-2,TRBV10-3,TRBD2,TGTGCCATCAGTGGGAGACTAGCGGGAGGCACCGGGGAGCTGTTTTTT,CAISGRLAGGTGELFF
-,TRBJ1-6,TRBV6-5,TRBD1,TGTGCCAGCAGTTACTCAGGGACAGTTAATTCACCCCTCCACTTT,CASSYSGTVNSPLHF
-,TRBJ1-3,TRBV28,TRBD1,TGTGCCAGCAGTTTCGGGGGACAGACTGGAAACACCATATATTTT,CASSFGGQTGNTIYF